This TCR beta chain was documented in a study of T cells expressing NK-cell markers. The CDR3 extends over 14 amino acids. One entry per CDR3 protein, without DNA, is what TCRdb gives after re-calling the 5' RACE reads. Its table records about 30,000 distinct CDR3 sequences. Input material: blood T cells: a sorted CD56 or NKG2C T cell subset, CD4+ or CD8+ T cells, or bulk PBMC T cells (not recorded which). The rearrangement uses TRBV12-3 or TRBV12-4 and TRBJ2-3. This TCR derives from a woman between 18 and 70 years old in good health. The CDR3 sequence: CASGTPTSTDTQYF.